The 32 T cell receptor beta chains below come from one sample, sequenced in a study of PD-L1 blockade in urothelial cancer. Clones were sequenced by immunoSEQ multiplex PCR, and TCRdb holds only the in-frame ones, with some missing. The sample consists of 85,000 to 90,000 clones, roughly 90% of them appearing once. Time point defined: pretreatment peripheral blood. The sequences come from PBMCs, collected around atezolizumab (anti-PD-L1) treatment. These receptor sequences come from a woman at least 80 years old with urothelial cancer.

This clone was detected a few times. V usage is TRBV6-1 and J usage is TRBJ2-7; possible D gene TRBD2, 6 bases. Germline CDR1 MNHNS, CDR2 SASEGT. The CDR3 has 14 amino acids. Trimming stripped 4 bases from V and 4 bases from J, with 14 bases between. CDR3 region: CASSVGTGVYEQYF. CDR3 nucleotide sequence: TGTGCCAGCAGTGTCGGGACTGGGGTATACGAGCAGTACTTC.

The CDR3 sequence is CASSLVGRTSSYEQYF. The DNA for the CDR3 is TGCGCCAGCAGCTTGGTAGGCAGGACTAGCTCCTACGAGCAGTACTTC. This chain links TRBV5-1 with TRBJ2-7; 7 bases line up with TRBD2. The V gene's germline CDR1 is SGHRS and CDR2 YFSETQ. The CDR3 extends over 16 amino acids. Trimming cost V 0 bases and J 0 bases; bases outside gene matches: 6. Using reference TRBV5-1 and TRBJ2-7 for the parts outside the CDR3, the full variable domain is KAGVTQTPRYLIKTRGQQVTLSCSPISGHRSVSWYQQTPGQGLQFLFEYFSETQRNKGNFPGRFSGRQFSNSRSEMNVSTLELGDSALYLCASSLVGRTSSYEQYFGPGTRLTVT.

This clone was seen only a few times. The chain carries TRBV23-1 and TRBJ1-3; D call uncertain. TRBV23-1 has ORF status, its function being uncertain. The ends were cut back, 1 base at V and 0 bases at J, with 25 bases in the middle. The length of the CDR3 is 21 residues. CDR3 residues: CASSQCVARGEGLFSGNTIYF. The CDR3 DNA is TGCGCCAGCAGTCAATGCGTTGCCCGGGGTGAAGGGCTATTCTCTGGAAACACCATATATTTT.

This clone was found once. CDR3 DNA: TGTGCCAGCAGCGTCGGGACTAGCGCCTTCAATGAGCAGTTCTTC. Residues: CASSVGTSAFNEQFF. This chain links TRBV9 with TRBJ2-1; 10 bases agree with TRBD2. The CDR3 runs 15 residues. The V gene end was trimmed by 2 bases and the J gene end by 6 bases; junction bases not matched to a gene: 5. CDR1 SGDLS and CDR2 YYNGEE come from the germline V gene.

V and J are TRBV2 and TRBJ2-2; tentative D call: TRBD2 (6 bases). The CDR3 runs 13 residues. CDR1 is SNHLY, CDR2 FYNNEI, per germline. Trimming removed 6 bases from V and 6 bases from J, with 11 bases in between. Written as DNA, the CDR3 is TGTGCCAGCAGACGGGAGATCGCCGGGGAGCTGTTTTTT. Translated, it gives CASRREIAGELFF.

This chain uses TRBV6-1 with TRBJ1-1; 7 bases are shared with TRBD1. V lost 2 bases and J lost 10; bases outside the gene matches: 7. The CDR3 length is 13 residues. Germline V gives CDR1 MNHNS, CDR2 SASEGT. In nucleotides, the CDR3 is TGTGCCAGCAGTGAAAAGAAGGACAGGCCAGCTTTCTTT. This encodes CASSEKKDRPAFF.

The J gene is TRBJ2-7, the V gene TRBV9; 7 positions agree with TRBD2. The CDR3 consists of 16 residues. V lost 0 bases and J lost 5; bases outside the gene matches: 11. The germline CDR1 and CDR2 sequences are SGDLS and YYNGEE. CDR3 loop: CASSVGPHGGSNEQYF. DNA of the CDR3: TGTGCCAGCAGCGTAGGCCCCCATGGCGGGAGTAACGAGCAGTACTTC.

The gene calls are TRBV6-5 and TRBJ2-2; perhaps TRBD1 as D (6 bases). The germline V gene encodes CDR1 MNHEY and CDR2 SVGAGI. Between the trimmed V and J ends, which lost 4 bases and 1 base, there was a span of 7 bases. The length of the CDR3 is 14 residues. The CDR3 DNA follows: TGTGCCAGCAGTTGGGGACAGAACACCGGGGAGCTGTTTTTT. Translating gives CASSWGQNTGELFF.

This rearrangement joins TRBV9 to TRBJ2-2, with D tentatively TRBD2 (5 bases). Trimming pared 4 bases from V and 1 base from J, leaving 14 bases between. The germline CDR1 and CDR2 sequences are SGDLS and YYNGEE. The CDR3 contains 16 residues. CDR3 residues: CASSLRGAVNTGELFF. CDR3 DNA: TGTGCCAGCAGCCTCCGGGGAGCGGTGAACACCGGGGAGCTGTTTTTT.

This chain joins TRBV6-1 and TRBJ1-5; TRBD1 aligns across 11 bases. CDR3 length: 15 residues. The junction had 3 bases not matched to a gene; V was cut back by 6 bases and J by 2 bases. Germline assignment: CDR1 MNHNS and CDR2 SASEGT. CDR3 amino acids: CASRQGQGGNQPQHF. The DNA of the CDR3 is TGTGCCAGCAGGCAGGGACAGGGGGGCAATCAGCCCCAGCATTTT.

The chain has TRBV6-1 and TRBJ1-1; 9 nucleotides match TRBD1. V gave up 4 bases and J gave up 5 bases; unmatched junction bases: 8. CDR3 length equals 15 residues. CDR1 and CDR2 from the germline V gene are MNHNS and SASEGT. Written as DNA, the CDR3 is TGTGCCAGCAGTGTGACAGGGGGTGGGGAGACTGAAGCTTTCTTT. This encodes CASSVTGGGETEAFF.

The chain carries TRBV29-1 and TRBJ1-5, with TRBD1 matching over 9 bases. The CDR3 totals 16 residues. Looked up from germline, CDR1 is SQVTM and CDR2 is ANQGSEA. V was clipped by 5 bases and J by 2 bases; unmatched bases: 10. CDR3 sequence: CSVTTGGPHGNQPQHF. As DNA, the CDR3 is TGCAGCGTTACAACAGGGGGCCCACATGGCAATCAGCCCCAGCATTTT.

This clone appeared a single time. The chain carries TRBV19 and TRBJ2-7, with a possible D match to TRBD1 (5 bases). The V end lost 4 bases, the J end lost 0 bases, and 10 bases lay between the germline ends. The CDR3 has 14 amino acids. In germline, CDR1 is LNHDA, CDR2 SQIVND (reference sequence). This CDR3 is CASSKDTASYEQYF. CDR3 bases: TGTGCCAGTAGTAAGGACACGGCCTCCTACGAGCAGTACTTC.

The gene calls are TRBV2 and TRBJ2-2; the match to TRBD1 covers 7 bases. Trimming at V came to 5 bases and at J to 1 base, leaving 10 bases not matched to a gene. Germline V gene lookup returns CDR1 SNHLY and CDR2 FYNNEI. This CDR3 has 17 residues. CDR3 region: CASSIWGQRLNTGELFF. Here the CDR3 DNA reads TGTGCCAGCAGTATCTGGGGACAGAGGTTGAACACCGGGGAGCTGTTTTTT.

The rearrangement links TRBV2 to TRBJ1-5, with D hard to call. Germline CDR1 and CDR2: SNHLY and FYNNEI. Trimming removed 8 bases at V and 4 bases at J, with 15 bases between. This CDR3 region has 14 residues. CDR3 amino acids: CASFLGLRNQPQHF. The CDR3 nucleotides read TGTGCCAGCTTTTTGGGTTTGAGGAATCAGCCCCAGCATTTT.

The CDR3, as DNA: TGTGCCAGCAGCCTACAGGGAAACGAGCAGTACTTC. This encodes CASSLQGNEQYF. The chain links TRBV5-5 to TRBJ2-7; a possible D gene is TRBD1 (6 bases). Trimming shortened V by 4 bases and J by 5 bases, and 10 bases separated the two germline ends. The CDR3 loop spans 12 amino acids. Per the germline V gene, CDR1 is SGHKS and CDR2 is YYEKEE (reference sequence).

The chain recombines TRBV19 with TRBJ2-7, with TRBD2 matching over 7 bases. This CDR3 comprises 13 residues. CDR1 and CDR2 (germline): LNHDA, SQIVND (reference sequence). The V segment lost 1 base and the J segment 6 bases; nucleotides outside the gene matches: 3. As DNA, the CDR3 is TGTGCCAGTAGTATAGTTGCTAGCGGCGAGCAGTACTTC. Translated, it gives CASSIVASGEQYF. Full variable domain (missing parts from reference TRBV19 and TRBJ2-7): DGGITQSPKYLFRKEGQNVTLSCEQNLNHDAMYWYRQDPGQGLRLIYYSQIVNDFQKGDIAEGYSVSREKKESFPLTVTSAQKNPTAFYLCASSIVASGEQYFGPGTRLTVT.

The chain joins TRBV18 to TRBJ1-5; a weak D match, TRBD1 (5 bases). The CDR3 has 15 residues. Germline V gene lookup returns CDR1 KGHSH and CDR2 LQKENI. V was trimmed by 3 bases and J by 0 bases, leaving 9 bases between them. The CDR3, as DNA: TGTGCCAGCTCACCGCGGACACCTAGCAATCAGCCCCAGCATTTT. Translation: CASSPRTPSNQPQHF.

In this sample, this clone turned up a few times. This sequence joins TRBV11-1 and TRBJ1-1, with TRBD1 matching 7 bases. CDR1 and CDR2 (germline): SGHAT, FQDESV (reference sequence). V was clipped by 2 bases and J by 5 bases; unmatched bases: 11. This CDR3 is 16 amino acids long. CDR3 nucleotide sequence: TGTGCCAGCAGCTTAAAGTCAGGGGGGTCGAGGACTGAAGCTTTCTTT. Its protein product is CASSLKSGGSRTEAFF.

This clone was seen only a few times. The V call is TRBV29-1, the J call TRBJ2-2, with TRBD2 matching 8 bases. Trimming cost V 1 base and J 4 bases; bases outside gene matches: 8. Germline-derived CDR1 and CDR2 are SQVTM and ANQGSEA. The CDR3 is 16 amino acids. This chain's CDR3 is CSVEGGLAGITGELFF. CDR3 DNA sequence: TGCAGCGTTGAAGGGGGGTTAGCGGGGATCACCGGGGAGCTGTTTTTT.

The chain joins TRBV14 to TRBJ2-5, with 8 nucleotides matching TRBD2. Germline V gene data show CDR1 as SGHDN and CDR2 as FVKESK. J was trimmed by 2 bases and V by 3 bases; bases with no gene match: 8. The CDR3 loop spans 16 amino acids. CDR3 in DNA: TGTGCCAGCAGCCACCGTGGACTAGCCGCGCAAGAGACCCAGTACTTC. Translating it yields CASSHRGLAAQETQYF.

The CDR3 protein is CASSIQDQETQYF. In nucleotides, the CDR3 is TGCGCCAGCAGCATACAGGACCAAGAGACCCAGTACTTC. V is TRBV5-1 and J is TRBJ2-5, with D perhaps matching TRBD1 (5 bases). Germline V CDR1 and CDR2: SGHRS, YFSETQ. The V end lost 4 bases, the J end lost 0 bases, and 7 bases lay between the germline ends. There are 13 residues in the CDR3.

V usage is TRBV5-1 and J usage is TRBJ1-2, with 7 nucleotides matching TRBD1. Unmatched junction bases numbered 7, after V lost 4 bases and J lost 1 base. The V gene's germline CDR1 is SGHRS and CDR2 YFSETQ. The CDR3 has 15 residues. The CDR3 region is CASSERQGLNYGYTF. CDR3 DNA: TGCGCCAGCAGCGAACGACAGGGCCTTAACTATGGCTACACCTTC. The whole variable domain, remainder taken from reference TRBV5-1 and TRBJ1-2, is KAGVTQTPRYLIKTRGQQVTLSCSPISGHRSVSWYQQTPGQGLQFLFEYFSETQRNKGNFPGRFSGRQFSNSRSEMNVSTLELGDSALYLCASSERQGLNYGYTFGSGTRLTVV.

The rearrangement joins TRBV27 to TRBJ1-1; 7 bases align to TRBD1. The CDR3 totals 15 residues. V lost 4 bases, J lost 4 bases, and 9 bases stayed unmatched. Germline V CDR1 and CDR2: MNHEY, SMNVEV (reference sequence). As DNA, the CDR3 is TGTGCCAGCAGTTCCGGATACGCAGGGGGCACTGAAGCTTTCTTT. The encoded protein is CASSSGYAGGTEAFF.

This chain links TRBV9 with TRBJ2-2, with D hard to call. The germline gives CDR1 SGDLS, CDR2 YYNGEE. Trimming took off 4 bases at V and 6 bases at J, with 10 bases between the two ends. CDR3 size: 13 residues. CDR3 sequence reads: CASSRFTPGELFF. The CDR3 nucleotides are TGTGCCAGCAGCCGTTTTACACCCGGGGAGCTGTTTTTT.

The CDR3 loop is CSADRVGEQYF. The CDR3 region has the DNA TGCAGTGCGGACAGGGTAGGCGAGCAGTACTTC. V usage is TRBV20-1 and J usage is TRBJ2-7; 8 nucleotides line up with TRBD1. Trimming cost V 6 bases and J 6 bases; bases outside gene matches: 4. The length of the CDR3 is 11 residues. Per the germline V gene, CDR1 is DFQATT and CDR2 is SNEGSKA (reference sequence).

The chain links TRBV6-5 to TRBJ1-5; 7 bases align to TRBD1. The CDR3 is made up of 15 amino acids. Unmatched junction bases numbered 10, after V lost 6 bases and J lost 5 bases. In germline, CDR1 is MNHEY, CDR2 SVGAGI. The chain's CDR3 is CASSQDRVGDQPQHF. The CDR3 DNA reads TGTGCCAGCAGCCAAGACAGGGTAGGCGATCAGCCCCAGCATTTT.

The rearrangement joins TRBV5-1 to TRBJ2-6; D is uncertain. V lost 0 bases, J lost 2 bases, and 6 bases lay in between. The CDR3 length is 15 residues. CDR1 and CDR2 from the germline V gene are SGHRS and YFSETQ. The CDR3 here is CASSLDRAGANVLTF. CDR3 nucleotide sequence: TGCGCCAGCAGCTTGGATCGGGCTGGGGCCAACGTCCTGACTTTC.

This clone was observed a few times. The rearrangement uses TRBV18 and TRBJ2-5; D uncertain. The CDR3 covers 12 residues. The germline V gene has CDR1 KGHSH and CDR2 LQKENI. The V end lost 3 bases, the J end lost 5 bases, and 7 bases lay between the germline ends. The CDR3 spells CASSPTGETQYF. The CDR3 DNA reads as TGTGCCAGCTCACCTACCGGGGAGACCCAGTACTTC.

This chain uses TRBV7-9 with TRBJ1-1; 8 bases agree with TRBD1. With V trimmed by 5 bases and J by 4 bases, 9 bases remained unmatched. The CDR3 runs 15 residues. Germline V gives CDR1 SEHNR, CDR2 FQNEAQ (reference sequence). The CDR3 reads CASSRWTGSTTEAFF. CDR3 in DNA: TGTGCCAGCAGCCGGTGGACAGGGTCTACCACTGAAGCTTTCTTT.

The CDR3 sequence: CASSPRLGSNEQFF. CDR3 sequence (DNA): TGTGCCAGTAGTCCGAGACTAGGATCAAATGAGCAGTTCTTC. The V gene is TRBV19, the J gene TRBJ2-1, with D perhaps matching TRBD2 (6 bases). The CDR3 runs to 14 residues. The V gene's germline CDR1 is LNHDA and CDR2 SQIVND (reference sequence). The V end was cut by 5 bases, the J end by 7 bases, with 15 bases between.

The chain joins TRBV10-1 to TRBJ2-7, with 7 bases matching TRBD1. The CDR3 runs 12 residues. The V gene end was trimmed by 5 bases and the J gene end by 4 bases; junction bases not matched to a gene: 2. CDR1 is WNHNN, CDR2 SYGVQD, per germline (reference sequence). CDR3 nucleotide sequence: TGCGCCAGCAGTCCAGGGGGATACGAGCAGTACTTC. Encoded protein: CASSPGGYEQYF.